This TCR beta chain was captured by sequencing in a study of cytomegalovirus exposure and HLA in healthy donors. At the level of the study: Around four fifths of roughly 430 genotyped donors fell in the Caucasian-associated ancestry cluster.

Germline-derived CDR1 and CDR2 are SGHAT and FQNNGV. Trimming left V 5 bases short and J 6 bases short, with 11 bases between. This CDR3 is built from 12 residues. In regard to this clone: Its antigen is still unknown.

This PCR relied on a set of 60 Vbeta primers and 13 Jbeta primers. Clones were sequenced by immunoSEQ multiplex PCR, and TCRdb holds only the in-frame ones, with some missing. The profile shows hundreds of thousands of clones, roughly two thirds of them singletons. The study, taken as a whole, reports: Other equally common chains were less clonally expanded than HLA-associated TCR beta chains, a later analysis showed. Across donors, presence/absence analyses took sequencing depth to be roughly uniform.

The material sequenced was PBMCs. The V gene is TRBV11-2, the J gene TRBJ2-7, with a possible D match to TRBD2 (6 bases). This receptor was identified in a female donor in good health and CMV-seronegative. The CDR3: CASSGGVSEQYF. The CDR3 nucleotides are TGTGCCAGCAGCGGAGGGGTAAGCGAGCAGTACTTC.